Listed below are T cell receptor beta chains from one sample, sequenced in a study of graft-versus-host responses after intestinal transplantation. These receptors are not linked to any known antigen. The table came from immunoSEQ multiplex PCR; TCRdb's copy has only in-frame clones and leaves some out. The table lists 96,000 or so clones, around 90% of them singletons. Specimen: unstimulated CD4+ T cells sorted from spleen or lymph node cells, collected before intestinal transplant. The receptors stem from a human donor who received an intestinal transplant. The CDR3 runs from the conserved cysteine through the conserved F or W. D genes are given only for firm matches. Size tells how often a clone was seen (once, few, many) or the class of an expanded clone, and some rows leave it out.

j_call d_call v_call clone_size cdr3_nt cdr3_aa
TRBJ2-1 TRBD2 TRBV5-1 NA TGCGCCAGCAGCCCCTTGAGCGGGGGGTACAATGAGCAGTTCTTC CASSPLSGGYNEQFF
TRBJ2-7 NA TRBV30 NA TGTGCCTGGAGTACGGGGAGCTACGAGCAGTACTTC CAWSTGSYEQYF
TRBJ2-7 TRBD1 TRBV7-2 NA TGTGCCAGCAGCTCGGGACAGGGTTTCTACGAGCAGTACTTC CASSSGQGFYEQYF
TRBJ2-7 NA TRBV7-2 NA TGTGCCAGCAGCAGACGCAGGGGGGCCTACGAGCAGTACTTC CASSRRRGAYEQYF
TRBJ2-7 TRBD2 TRBV2 NA TGTGCCAGCAGTGAAGCGGGACTAGCGTCCTACGAGCAGTACTTC CASSEAGLASYEQYF
TRBJ2-5 NA TRBV25-1 NA TGTGCCAGCGGGGACTTCCAAGAGACCCAGTACTTC CASGDFQETQYF
TRBJ1-5 NA TRBV19 NA TGTGCCAGTACCTCACGGAATCAGCCCCAGCATTTT CASTSRNQPQHF
TRBJ1-6 NA TRBV4-2 NA TGTGCCAGCAGCCAAGTCACGGGGCAGGGGACCAATTCACCCCTCCACTTT CASSQVTGQGTNSPLHF
TRBJ2-1 TRBD2 TRBV2 once TGTGCCAGCAGTGAAGTTAGCGGGGGGTCGAATGAGCAGTTCTTC CASSEVSGGSNEQFF
TRBJ2-3 NA TRBV9 NA TGTGCCAGCAGCGCTCATGGGGGCAAGAGCACAGATACGCAGTATTTT CASSAHGGKSTDTQYF
TRBJ2-5 NA TRBV25-1 NA TGTGCCAGCAGTGAGTTTAGCGGAACTAACCTTCAAGAGACCCAGTACTTC CASSEFSGTNLQETQYF
TRBJ2-1 TRBD2 TRBV10-3 NA TGTGCCATCAGACCGGAACGGGGGGGTCGCTACAATGAGCAGTTCTTC CAIRPERGGRYNEQFF
TRBJ1-5 NA TRBV2 NA TGTGCCAGCACAGAACGGACTGGGTTAAATCAGCCCCAGCATTTT CASTERTGLNQPQHF
TRBJ2-7 TRBD2 TRBV5-1 NA TGCGCCAGCAGCTTGGGGTTCGGACGGGAGGGACCTTACGAGCAGTACTTC CASSLGFGREGPYEQYF
TRBJ2-7 TRBD2 TRBV6-1 NA TGTGCCAGCAGTGAAGTTGGACTAGCCGTCTACGAGCAGTACTTC CASSEVGLAVYEQYF
TRBJ1-5 TRBD1 TRBV19 NA TGTGCCACGGACCCTCGAGACAGGGGCAATCAGCCCCAGCATTTT CATDPRDRGNQPQHF
TRBJ1-5 NA TRBV6-6 NA TGTGCCAGCAGTTACGACCCGCGGGGGAATCAGCCCCAGCATTTT CASSYDPRGNQPQHF
TRBJ2-7 TRBD1 TRBV5-1 NA TGCGCCAGCAGCTCAGCAAGGGGGCCGAACGAGCAGTACTTC CASSSARGPNEQYF
TRBJ1-6 TRBD1 TRBV7-2 NA TGTGCCAGCAGCTTAGCCTCTGACAGGGGACAGCTACCCCTCCACTTT CASSLASDRGQLPLHF
TRBJ1-6 NA TRBV5-6 NA TGTGCCAGCAGCCCAGGGTCCTCGAATGGTTATCATTCACCCCTCCACTTT CASSPGSSNGYHSPLHF
TRBJ1-5 TRBD1 TRBV6-1 NA TGTGCCAGCACCAGACAGGGTTATAGCAATCAGCCCCAGCATTTT CASTRQGYSNQPQHF
TRBJ1-5 TRBD1 TRBV4-1 NA TGCGCCAGCAGCCAAGTGACAGGGGGCTCTCAGCCCCAGCATTTT CASSQVTGGSQPQHF
TRBJ1-3 NA TRBV30 NA TGTGCCTGGATTAACTCTGGAAACACCATATATTTT CAWINSGNTIYF
TRBJ2-7 NA TRBV19 NA TGTGCCAGTAGTAGCGGGGGCCACGAGCAGTACTTC CASSSGGHEQYF
TRBJ1-1 NA TRBV4-1 NA TGCGCCAGCAGCCAAGATTACGAGGGTGGAAACACTGAAGCTTTCTTT CASSQDYEGGNTEAFF
TRBJ1-5 TRBD1 TRBV2 NA TGTGCCAGCAGCGGGGACAGCCATCAGCCCCAGCATTTT CASSGDSHQPQHF
TRBJ2-7 NA TRBV6-1 few TGTGCCAGCAGTCGGAGCGCGCTCTCCTACGAGCAGTACTTC CASSRSALSYEQYF
TRBJ2-1 TRBD2 TRBV30 NA TGTGCCTGGCGGAAGCGGGGAAGGGGCAATGAGCAGTTCTTC CAWRKRGRGNEQFF
TRBJ2-7 TRBD1 TRBV13 NA TGTGCCAGCAGCTCCGACAGGGCCTCCTACGAGCAGTACTTC CASSSDRASYEQYF
TRBJ1-1 TRBD1 TRBV7-4 NA TGTGCCAGCAGCTTAGTCATCTGGACAGGGGACCGGAAAATGAACACTGAAGCTTTCTTT CASSLVIWTGDRKMNTEAFF
TRBJ1-1 TRBD1 TRBV7-9 NA TGTGCCAGCAGCCCAGCCTCCGGGACAGGGGGCTCTTCTGAAGCTTTCTTT CASSPASGTGGSSEAFF
TRBJ1-6 NA TRBV11-2 NA TGTGCCAGCAGCTTTCAATCAGGGCCGACTAATTCACCCCTCCACTTT CASSFQSGPTNSPLHF
TRBJ2-1 TRBD2 TRBV5-1 NA TGCGCCAGCAGCTTGGCTAGCGGGAGCCGCAATGAGCAGTTCTTC CASSLASGSRNEQFF
TRBJ2-1 TRBD2 TRBV4-1 NA TGCGCCAGCAGCCAAGATCGAGGACTAGCGGCCTACAATGAGCAGTTCTTC CASSQDRGLAAYNEQFF
TRBJ2-1 NA TRBV7-2 NA TGTGCCAGCACCTTTAGGGCCCAGGGGGAGCAGTTCTTC CASTFRAQGEQFF
TRBJ1-2 NA TRBV18 NA TGTGCCAGCTCACCAGAAAAGGAGGGGATCTATGGCTACACCTTC CASSPEKEGIYGYTF
TRBJ1-2 TRBD1 TRBV30 NA TGTGCCTGGATGGTCCCCGGGACAGCTACCGATGGCTACACCTTC CAWMVPGTATDGYTF
TRBJ1-5 NA TRBV6-5 NA TGTGCCAGCAGTTACCTAGGAGAACCCCAGCATTTT CASSYLGEPQHF
TRBJ2-2 TRBD1 TRBV5-1 NA TGCGCCAGCAGCTCCGTGGACAGGGGAATCTCCGGGGAGCTGTTTTTT CASSSVDRGISGELFF
TRBJ1-6 TRBD1 TRBV10-3 NA TGTGCCATCAGGGGACAGAGTAATTCACCCCTCCACTTT CAIRGQSNSPLHF
TRBJ1-2 TRBD1 TRBV5-1 once TGCGCCAGCAGCCTAAACCCACAGGGGCTGGGTGGCTACACCTTC CASSLNPQGLGGYTF
TRBJ1-6 TRBD1 TRBV18 NA TGTGCCAGCTCACAGGACAGGGGGCGGGTTGGAGCTCACCTCCACTTT CASSQDRGRVGAHLHF
TRBJ2-1 TRBD2 TRBV29-1 NA TGCAGCGCTCCTTTCGGACTAGCGAGGAACAATGAGCAGTTCTTC CSAPFGLARNNEQFF
TRBJ2-1 NA TRBV6-5 NA TGTGCCAGCACCCAGTCCAGAACCCCCTACAATGAGCAGTTCTTC CASTQSRTPYNEQFF
TRBJ1-1 NA TRBV5-1 NA TGCGCCAGCAGCTCCCCGCATAGTTTGAACACTGAAGCTTTCTTT CASSSPHSLNTEAFF
TRBJ2-7 NA TRBV6-6 few TGTGCCAGCAGTCGTGGAAGACCTAGCTCCTACGAGCAGTACTTC CASSRGRPSSYEQYF
TRBJ2-3 TRBD2 TRBV11-2 NA TGTGCCAGCAGCACTTTTAGCGGGAGCTTGAATACGCAGTATTTT CASSTFSGSLNTQYF
TRBJ2-1 NA TRBV5-1 NA TGCGCCAGCCGAAAAAGGGAGAATGAGCAGTTCTTC CASRKRENEQFF